This TCR beta chain was captured by sequencing in a study of cytomegalovirus exposure and HLA in healthy donors. In the study overall: Around 80 million unique TCR sequences came from HLA-typed donors in an early release. Whole-study findings and limits: Further analysis was carried out later, and it showed several of the most significant clusters appearing linked to common viral pathogens. One variant, a missense change in DCLRE1C, was linked in a later analysis to TCR beta V- and J-gene trimming.

Comment on this clone: The antigen remains undetermined.

The study ran its PCR with 60 Vbeta and 13 Jbeta primers. The data were produced by immunoSEQ multiplex PCR, yet TCRdb's version contains in-frame clones alone and is incomplete. This sample has some 100,000 clones, with approximately 76% found just once. The receptor comes from a woman aged 45-60 years in good health and CMV-seropositive. The sample consisted of PBMCs.

The CDR3 protein is CASSQETPTFTEAFF. The CDR3 nucleotides are TGTGCCAGCAGCCAAGAGACACCAACTTTCACTGAAGCTTTCTTT. The rearrangement joins TRBV14 to TRBJ1-1; D gene uncertain. V was trimmed by 0 bases and J by 4 bases, leaving 12 bases between them. The CDR3 is made up of 15 amino acids. Germline V lookup: CDR1 SGHDN, CDR2 FVKESK.